This T cell receptor beta chain came from a study of blood T cell repertoires in COVID-19. Libraries were prepared by immunoSEQ multiplex PCR; TCRdb keeps only in-frame clonotypes and omits some of them. The repertoire holds 150,000 to 200,000 clones, with approximately 82% as singletons. J was trimmed by 4 bases and V by 6 bases; bases with no gene match: 6. Germline CDR1 and CDR2: SGHTA and FQGTGA. The CDR3 sequence is 14 residues long. This clonotype was sampled from a woman aged 45-65 years who had recovered from COVID-19. The chain is built from TRBV7-3 and TRBJ1-1, with TRBD1 identical over 9 bases. The sample comprised PBMCs or T cells enriched from blood (not recorded which). This chain's CDR3 is CASSRDREGTEAFF. The DNA for the CDR3 is TGTGCCAGCAGTCGGGACAGGGAGGGCACTGAAGCTTTCTTT.